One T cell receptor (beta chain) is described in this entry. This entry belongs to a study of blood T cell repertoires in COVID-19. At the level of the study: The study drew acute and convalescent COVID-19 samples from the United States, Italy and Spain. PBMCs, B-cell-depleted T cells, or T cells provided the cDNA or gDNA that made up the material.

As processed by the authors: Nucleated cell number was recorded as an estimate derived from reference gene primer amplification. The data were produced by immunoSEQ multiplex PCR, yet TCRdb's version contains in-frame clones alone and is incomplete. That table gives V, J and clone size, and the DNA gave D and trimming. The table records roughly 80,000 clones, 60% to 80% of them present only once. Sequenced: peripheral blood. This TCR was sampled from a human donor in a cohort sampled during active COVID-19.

The CDR3 nucleotides are TGTGCCAGCAGCCCAGGTTCCACAGATACGCAGTATTTT. Protein sequence: CASSPGSTDTQYF. The rearrangement uses TRBV7-9 and TRBJ2-3; no definite D call. V lost 5 bases and J lost 2, with 8 bases in between. The V gene's germline CDR1 is SEHNR and CDR2 FQNEAQ (reference sequence). CDR3 length: 13 residues.